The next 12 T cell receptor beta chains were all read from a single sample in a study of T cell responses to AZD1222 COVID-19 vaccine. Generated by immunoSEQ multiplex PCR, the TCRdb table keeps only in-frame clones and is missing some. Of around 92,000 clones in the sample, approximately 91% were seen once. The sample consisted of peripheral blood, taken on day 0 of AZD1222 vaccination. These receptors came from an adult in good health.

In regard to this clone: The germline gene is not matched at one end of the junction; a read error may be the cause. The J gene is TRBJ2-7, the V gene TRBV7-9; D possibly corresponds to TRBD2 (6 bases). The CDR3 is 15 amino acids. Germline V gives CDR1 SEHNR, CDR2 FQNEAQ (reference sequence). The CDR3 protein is CASRSSGTASNEQYF. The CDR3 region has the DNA TGTGCCAGCAGGTCCTCCGGGACTGCCTCCAACGAGCAGTACTTC.

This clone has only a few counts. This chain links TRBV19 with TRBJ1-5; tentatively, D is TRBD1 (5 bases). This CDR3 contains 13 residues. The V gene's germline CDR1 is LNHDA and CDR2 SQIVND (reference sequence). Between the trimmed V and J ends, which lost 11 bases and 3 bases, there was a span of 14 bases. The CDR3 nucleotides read TGTGCCGGAGCGGACAAACCCAATCAGCCCCAGCATTTT. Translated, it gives CAGADKPNQPQHF.

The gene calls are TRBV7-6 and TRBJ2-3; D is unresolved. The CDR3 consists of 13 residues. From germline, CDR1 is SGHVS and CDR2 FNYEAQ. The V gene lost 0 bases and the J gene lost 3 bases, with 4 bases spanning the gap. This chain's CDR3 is CASSLAITDTQYF. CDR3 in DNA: TGTGCCAGCAGCTTAGCGATTACAGATACGCAGTATTTT.

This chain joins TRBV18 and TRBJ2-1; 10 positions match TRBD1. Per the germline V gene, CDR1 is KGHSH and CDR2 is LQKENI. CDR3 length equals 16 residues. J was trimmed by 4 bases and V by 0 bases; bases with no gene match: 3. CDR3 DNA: TGTGCCAGCTCACCACCGGGACAGGGGTATTACAATGAGCAGTTCTTC. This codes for CASSPPGQGYYNEQFF.

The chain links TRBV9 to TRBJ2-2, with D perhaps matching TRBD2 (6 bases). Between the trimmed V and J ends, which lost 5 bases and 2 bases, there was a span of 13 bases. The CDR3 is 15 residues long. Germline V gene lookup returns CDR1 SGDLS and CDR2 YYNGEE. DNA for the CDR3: TGTGCCAGCAGTGGAGCGGGCGTTAACACCGGGGAGCTGTTTTTT. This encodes CASSGAGVNTGELFF.

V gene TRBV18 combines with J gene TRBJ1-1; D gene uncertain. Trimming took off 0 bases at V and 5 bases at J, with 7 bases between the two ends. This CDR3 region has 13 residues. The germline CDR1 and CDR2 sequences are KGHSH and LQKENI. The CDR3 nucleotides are TGTGCCAGCTCACCACCTCAGGTAACTGAAGCTTTCTTT. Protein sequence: CASSPPQVTEAFF.

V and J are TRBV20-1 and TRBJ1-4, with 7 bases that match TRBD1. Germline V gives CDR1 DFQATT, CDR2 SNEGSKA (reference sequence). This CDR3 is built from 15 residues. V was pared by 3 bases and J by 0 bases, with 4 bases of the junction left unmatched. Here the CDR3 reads CSASSGGATNEKLFF. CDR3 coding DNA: TGCAGTGCTAGTTCAGGGGGAGCAACTAATGAAAAACTGTTTTTT.

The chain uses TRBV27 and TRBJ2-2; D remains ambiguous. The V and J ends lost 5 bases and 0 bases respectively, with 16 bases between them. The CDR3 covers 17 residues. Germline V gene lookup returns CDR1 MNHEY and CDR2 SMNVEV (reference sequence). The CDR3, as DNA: TGTGCCAGCAGTATGACCCGGACGGCCACGAACACCGGGGAGCTGTTTTTT. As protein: CASSMTRTATNTGELFF.

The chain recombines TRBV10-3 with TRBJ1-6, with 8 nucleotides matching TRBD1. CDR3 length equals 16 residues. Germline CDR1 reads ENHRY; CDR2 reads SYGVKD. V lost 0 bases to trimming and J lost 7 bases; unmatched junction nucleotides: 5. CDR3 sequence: CAISESTRGRNSPLHF. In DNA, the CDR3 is TGTGCCATCAGTGAGTCGACCAGGGGGCGGAATTCACCCCTCCACTTT.

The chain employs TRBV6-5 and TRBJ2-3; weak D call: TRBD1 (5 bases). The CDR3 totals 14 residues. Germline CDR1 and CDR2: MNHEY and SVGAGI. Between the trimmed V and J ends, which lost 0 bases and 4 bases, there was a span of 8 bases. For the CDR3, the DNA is TGTGCCAGCAGTTACTCAATACAGGCAGATACGCAGTATTTT. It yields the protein CASSYSIQADTQYF.

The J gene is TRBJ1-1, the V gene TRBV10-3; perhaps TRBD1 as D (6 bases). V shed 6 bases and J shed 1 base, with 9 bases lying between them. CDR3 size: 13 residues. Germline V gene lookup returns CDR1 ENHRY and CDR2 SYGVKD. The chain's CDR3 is CAIRGGQNTEAFF. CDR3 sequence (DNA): TGTGCCATCAGGGGGGGACAGAACACTGAAGCTTTCTTT.

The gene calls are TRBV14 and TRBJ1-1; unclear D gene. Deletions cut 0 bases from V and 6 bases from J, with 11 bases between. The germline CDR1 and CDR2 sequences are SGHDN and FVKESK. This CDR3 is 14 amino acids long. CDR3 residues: CASSQEPASAEAFF. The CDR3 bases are TGTGCCAGCAGCCAAGAACCGGCATCGGCTGAAGCTTTCTTT.